This T cell receptor beta chain was identified in a study of T cells in Graves' hyperthyroidism and ophthalmopathy. Absence of ophthalmopathy progression within 18 months defined stable Graves' hyperthyroidism. This clonotype was counted between two and nine times. Its target is not known. General study findings and limits: Most thyroid clonotypes that were expanded above 0.001 also turned up in blood.

Using RNA transcripts as the source, TCR beta CDR3 regions were amplified. HTBI primers drove first-round RT-PCR of the TCR CDR3. A single record per CDR3 protein comes from TCRdb applying MiXCR to the multiplex PCR reads. The sample gives more than 500,000 distinct CDR3 sequences, about 16% of which show up once; approximately 3.8% is in the top ten. The CDR3 has 14 amino acids. V dropped 1 base and J dropped 1; count of bases not matched to a gene: 3. Per the germline V gene, CDR1 is DFQATT and CDR2 is SNEGSKA (reference sequence). The genes are TRBV20-1 and TRBJ1-1; TRBD1 matches at 7 bases. The TCR sequence derives from a woman aged 25 to 39 with Graves' hyperthyroidism. Sequencing was carried out using blood. The CDR3 spells CSARAQGGNTEAFF. The CDR3 DNA follows: TGCAGTGCTAGAGCTCAGGGGGGGAACACTGAAGCTTTCTTT.